The text below deals with one T cell receptor (beta chain). Authors' data handling: Nucleated cell number was recorded as an estimate derived from reference gene primer amplification. Produced via immunoSEQ multiplex PCR; TCRdb's table is partial and in-frame only. The DNA was the basis for D and trimming; V, J and clone size are from that table. The table shows some 49,000 clones, with roughly four fifths occurring only once. Trimming took 6 bases from V and 2 from J; bases not matched to a gene: 10. This CDR3 comprises 17 residues. Germline CDR1 and CDR2: SEHNR and FQNEAQ (reference sequence). This specimen comes from a study of blood T cell repertoires in COVID-19. On the study more broadly: The origin of the acute and convalescent COVID-19 samples was the United States, Italy and Spain. The cDNA or gDNA used as material had been derived from T cells, B-cell-depleted T cells, or PBMCs.

The TCR was taken from a woman aged 55-70 years with acute or convalescent COVID-19. The sequenced sample was peripheral blood. The V gene is TRBV7-9, the J gene TRBJ2-5; 12 nucleotides align to TRBD2. The DNA for the CDR3 is TGTGCCAGCAGTCTAGTGGGACTAGCGGGCCCACAAGAGACCCAGTACTTC. Translated: CASSLVGLAGPQETQYF. Complete variable domain (other parts from reference TRBV7-9 and TRBJ2-5): DTGVSQNPRHKITKRGQNVTFRCDPISEHNRLYWYRQTLGQGPEFLTYFQNEAQLEKSRLLSDRFSAERPKGSFSTLEIQRTEQGDSAMYLCASSLVGLAGPQETQYFGPGTRLLVL.